These T cell receptor beta chains were read from a single sample in a study of blood T cell repertoires in COVID-19. TCRdb's table, derived via immunoSEQ multiplex PCR, lists solely in-frame clones and lacks some. The sample includes roughly 70,000 clones, about four fifths of them seen just once. Specimen: peripheral blood. The receptors here all came from a human donor in a cohort sampled during active COVID-19. CDR3s leave out the opening cysteine and the closing phenylalanine or tryptophan.

>12|TRBV5-1
ASSWTGGENEQF
>11|TRBV6-5
ASTNGANNEQF
>14|TRBV2
ASSEAPGTGNYEQY
>12|TRBV5-6
ASSPPQGLDGYT
>11|TRBV4-1
ASSPGHNTEAF
>13|TRBV11-2
ASFPGTSGSGAQY
>12|TRBV7-7
ASSSGTSGGPRD
>15|TRBV4-1
ASSQDTAGTGDYEQY
>12|TRBV7-2
ASSPGTTQETQY
>12|TRBV27
ASSLLAADYEQY
>10|TRBV12-3/TRBV12-4
ASSLQRGPQH
>12|TRBV28
ASSRTGLSTEAF
>12|TRBV4-1
ASSQTGTRETQY
>15|TRBV24-1
ATSDPAPDRGTKTQY
>12|TRBV2
ASCQGAGNTEAF
>11|TRBV11-2
ASSFTAGNTIY
>12|TRBV18
ASSLPSGVNEQF
>13|TRBV7-2
ASSFSSSPGETQY
>13|TRBV9
ASSEDPGLLNEQF
>14|TRBV9
ASSVLDSSGNSPLH
>12|TRBV7-9
ASSSLAGWETQY
>13|TRBV6-6
ASSTDSSGANVLT
>14|TRBV15
ATSRDPPSSSYEQY
>15|TRBV5-1
ASSPTRGGGINEKLF
>10|TRBV15
ATSREVGGTF
>15|TRBV7-2
ASRPRLAGANTGELF
>13|TRBV10-3
AISETTGGTYGYT
>12|TRBV7-9
ASSTRTANYGYT
>11|TRBV9
ASSAGELSPLH
>12|TRBV28
ASSVGTAYSPLH
>12|TRBV7-9
ASSLEIANYGYT
>15|TRBV6-2/TRBV6-3
ASSYSWRGSRWSPLH
>13|TRBV7-9
ASSLYSGAGYEQY
>12|TRBV6-5
ASRGRGTGNTIY
>14|TRBV11-3
ASSLRHRGLGEKLF
>13|TRBV5-1
ASSHMGQEDYGYT
>14|TRBV25-1
ASSEYFSGNSYEQY
>15|TRBV6-1
ASSEGPGTDAPYEQY